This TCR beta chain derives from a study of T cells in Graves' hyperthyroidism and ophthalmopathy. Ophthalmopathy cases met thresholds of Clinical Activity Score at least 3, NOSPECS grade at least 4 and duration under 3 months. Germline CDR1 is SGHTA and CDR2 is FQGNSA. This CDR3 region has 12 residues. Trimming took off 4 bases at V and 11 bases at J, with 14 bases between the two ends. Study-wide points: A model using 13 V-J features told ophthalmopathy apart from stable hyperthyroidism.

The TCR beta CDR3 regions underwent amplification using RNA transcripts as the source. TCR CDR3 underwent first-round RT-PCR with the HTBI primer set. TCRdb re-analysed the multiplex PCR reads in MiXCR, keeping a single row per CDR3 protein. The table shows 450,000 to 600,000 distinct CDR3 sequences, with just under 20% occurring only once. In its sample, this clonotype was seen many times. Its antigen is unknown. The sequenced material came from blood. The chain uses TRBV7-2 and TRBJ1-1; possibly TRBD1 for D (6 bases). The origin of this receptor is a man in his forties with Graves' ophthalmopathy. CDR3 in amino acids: CASSSQGQYAFF. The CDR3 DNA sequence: TGTGCCAGCAGCTCCCAAGGACAGTACGCTTTCTTT. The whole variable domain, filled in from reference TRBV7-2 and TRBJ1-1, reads GAGVSQSPSNKVTEKGKDVELRCDPISGHTALYWYRQSLGQGLEFLIYFQGNSAPDKSGLPSDRFSAERTGGSVSTLTIQRTQQEDSAVYLCASSSQGQYAFFGQGTRLTVV.